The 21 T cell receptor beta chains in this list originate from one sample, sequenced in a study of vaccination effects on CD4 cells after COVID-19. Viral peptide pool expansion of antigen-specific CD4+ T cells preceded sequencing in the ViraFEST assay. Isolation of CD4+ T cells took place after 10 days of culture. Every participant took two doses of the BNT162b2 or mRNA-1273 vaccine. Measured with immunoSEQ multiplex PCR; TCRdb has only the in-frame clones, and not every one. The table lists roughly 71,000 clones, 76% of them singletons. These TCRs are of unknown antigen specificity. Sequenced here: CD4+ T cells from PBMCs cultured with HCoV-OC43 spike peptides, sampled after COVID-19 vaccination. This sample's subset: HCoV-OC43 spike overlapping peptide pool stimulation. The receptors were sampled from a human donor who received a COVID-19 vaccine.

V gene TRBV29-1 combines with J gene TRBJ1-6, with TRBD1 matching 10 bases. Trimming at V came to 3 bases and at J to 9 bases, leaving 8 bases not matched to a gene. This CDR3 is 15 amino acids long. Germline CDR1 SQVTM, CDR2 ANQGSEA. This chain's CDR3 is CSVDETGQGFSPLHF. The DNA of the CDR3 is TGCAGCGTTGATGAAACGGGACAGGGGTTTTCACCCCTCCACTTT.

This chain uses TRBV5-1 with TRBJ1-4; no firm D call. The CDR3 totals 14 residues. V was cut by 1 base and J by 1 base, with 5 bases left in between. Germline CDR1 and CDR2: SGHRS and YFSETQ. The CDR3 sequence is CASSLRGTNEKLFF. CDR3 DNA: TGCGCCAGCAGCTTGAGAGGAACTAATGAAAAACTGTTTTTT.

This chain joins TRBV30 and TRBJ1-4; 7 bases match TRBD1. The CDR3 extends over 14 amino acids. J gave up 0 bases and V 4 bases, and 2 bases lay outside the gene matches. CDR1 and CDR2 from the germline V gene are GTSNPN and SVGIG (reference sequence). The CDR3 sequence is CAWTGTATNEKLFF. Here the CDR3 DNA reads TGTGCCTGGACCGGGACAGCAACTAATGAAAAACTGTTTTTT.

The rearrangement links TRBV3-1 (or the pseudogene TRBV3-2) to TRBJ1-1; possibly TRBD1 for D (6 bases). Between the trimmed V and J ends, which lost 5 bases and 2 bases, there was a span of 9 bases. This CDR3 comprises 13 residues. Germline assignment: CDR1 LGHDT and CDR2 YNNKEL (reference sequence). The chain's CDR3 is CASSFRGNTEAFF. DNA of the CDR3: TGTGCCAGCAGCTTCAGGGGTAACACTGAAGCTTTCTTT.

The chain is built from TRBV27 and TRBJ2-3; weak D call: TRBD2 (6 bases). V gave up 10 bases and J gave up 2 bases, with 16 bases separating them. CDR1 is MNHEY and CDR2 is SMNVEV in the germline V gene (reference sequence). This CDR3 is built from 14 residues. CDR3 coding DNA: TGTGCCACCTCCGGGACTGGAATCACAGATACGCAGTATTTT. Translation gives CATSGTGITDTQYF.

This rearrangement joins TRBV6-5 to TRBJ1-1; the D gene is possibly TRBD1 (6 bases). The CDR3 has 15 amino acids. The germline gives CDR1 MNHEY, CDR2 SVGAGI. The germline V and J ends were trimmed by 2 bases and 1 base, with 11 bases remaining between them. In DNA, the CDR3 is TGTGCCAGCAGTTACGGGGCCAGGGGGAACACTGAAGCTTTCTTT. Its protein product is CASSYGARGNTEAFF.

The CDR3 region has the DNA TGTGCCAGTAGTCGCCGGACTAGCTCCTACAATGAGCAGTTCTTC. This codes for CASSRRTSSYNEQFF. The chain carries TRBV19 and TRBJ2-1; 7 bases line up with TRBD2. Germline CDR1 reads LNHDA; CDR2 reads SQIVND (reference sequence). V gave up 5 bases and J gave up 0 bases; unmatched junction bases: 4. The CDR3 spans 15 residues. Drawing the rest from reference TRBV19 and TRBJ2-1, the complete variable domain is DGGITQSPKYLFRKEGQNVTLSCEQNLNHDAMYWYRQDPGQGLRLIYYSQIVNDFQKGDIAEGYSVSREKKESFPLTVTSAQKNPTAFYLCASSRRTSSYNEQFFGPGTRLTVL.

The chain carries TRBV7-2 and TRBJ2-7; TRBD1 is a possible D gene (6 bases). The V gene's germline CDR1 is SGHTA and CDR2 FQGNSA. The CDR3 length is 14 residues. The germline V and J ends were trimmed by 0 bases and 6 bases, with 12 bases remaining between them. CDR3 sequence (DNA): TGTGCCAGCAGCTTAGCACAGGGTATAGGCGAGCAGTACGTC. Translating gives CASSLAQGIGEQYV.

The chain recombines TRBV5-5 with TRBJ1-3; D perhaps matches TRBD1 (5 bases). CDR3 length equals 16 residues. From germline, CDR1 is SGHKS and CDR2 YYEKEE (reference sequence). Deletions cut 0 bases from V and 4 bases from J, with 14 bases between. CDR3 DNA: TGTGCCAGCAGCTTGGATGCGGGGACTTCGGGAAACACCATATATTTT. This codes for CASSLDAGTSGNTIYF.

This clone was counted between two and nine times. The CDR3 sequence is CASSSAMGDRVRGGYTF. As DNA, the CDR3 is TGTGCCAGCAGCTCCGCTATGGGGGACAGGGTTCGTGGAGGCTACACCTTC. This sequence joins TRBV7-9 and TRBJ1-2, with TRBD1 identical over 9 bases. The CDR3 is 17 amino acids. Unmatched junction bases numbered 17, after V lost 4 bases and J lost 8 bases. Germline loops: CDR1 SEHNR, CDR2 FQNEAQ (reference sequence).

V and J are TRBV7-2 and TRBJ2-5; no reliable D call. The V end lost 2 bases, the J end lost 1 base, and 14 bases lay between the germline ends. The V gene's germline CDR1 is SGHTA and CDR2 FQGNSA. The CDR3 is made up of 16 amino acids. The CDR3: CASSLSAPTLQETQYF. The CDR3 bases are TGTGCCAGCAGCTTATCGGCCCCTACCCTCCAAGAGACCCAGTACTTC.

In DNA form, the CDR3 reads TGCGCCAGCAGCTTGGGTACAACTAATGAAAAACTGTTTTTT. Translating gives CASSLGTTNEKLFF. The genes are TRBV5-1 and TRBJ1-4; D unclear. This CDR3 has 14 amino acids. CDR1 and CDR2 (germline): SGHRS, YFSETQ. V dropped 0 bases and J dropped 0 bases, with 3 bases sitting between them.

CDR3 sequence (DNA): TGCGCCAGCAGCTTAGGGGAATCGGGCAATCAGCCCCAGCATTTT. It specifies CASSLGESGNQPQHF. The gene calls are TRBV5-1 and TRBJ1-5, with D maybe TRBD1 (5 bases). The CDR3 is 15 amino acids. The V gene lost 2 bases and the J gene lost 2 bases, with 11 bases spanning the gap. CDR1 is SGHRS and CDR2 is YFSETQ in the germline V gene.

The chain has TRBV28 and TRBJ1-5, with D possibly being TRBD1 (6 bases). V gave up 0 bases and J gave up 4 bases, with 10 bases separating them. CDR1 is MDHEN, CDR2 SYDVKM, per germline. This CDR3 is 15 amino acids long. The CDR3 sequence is CASSLWTGQNQPQHF. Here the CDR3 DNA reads TGTGCCAGCAGTTTATGGACAGGCCAAAATCAGCCCCAGCATTTT.

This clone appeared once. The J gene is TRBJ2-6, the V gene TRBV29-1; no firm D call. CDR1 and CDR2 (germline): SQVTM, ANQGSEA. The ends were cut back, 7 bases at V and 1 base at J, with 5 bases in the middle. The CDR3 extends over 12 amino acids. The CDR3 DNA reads TGCAGCGCCCTATCTGGGGCCAACGTCCTGACTTTC. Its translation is CSALSGANVLTF. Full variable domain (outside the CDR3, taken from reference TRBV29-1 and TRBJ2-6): SAVISQKPSRDICQRGTSLTIQCQVDSQVTMMFWYRQQPGQSLTLIATANQGSEATYESGFVIDKFPISRPNLTFSTLTVSNMSPEDSSIYLCSALSGANVLTFGAGSRLTVL.

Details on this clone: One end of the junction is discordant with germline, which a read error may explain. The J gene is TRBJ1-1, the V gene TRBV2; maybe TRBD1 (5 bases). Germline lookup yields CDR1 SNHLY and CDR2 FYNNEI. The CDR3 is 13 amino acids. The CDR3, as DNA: TGTGCCAGCGGTGACAGAGTGAACACTGAAGCTTTCTTT. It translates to CASGDRVNTEAFF.

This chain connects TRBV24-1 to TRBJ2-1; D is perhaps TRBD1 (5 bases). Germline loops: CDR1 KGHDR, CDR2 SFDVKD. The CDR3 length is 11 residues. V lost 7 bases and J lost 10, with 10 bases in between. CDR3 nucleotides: TGTGCCACCAGACAAGACAGCGAGCAGTTCTTC. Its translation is CATRQDSEQFF.

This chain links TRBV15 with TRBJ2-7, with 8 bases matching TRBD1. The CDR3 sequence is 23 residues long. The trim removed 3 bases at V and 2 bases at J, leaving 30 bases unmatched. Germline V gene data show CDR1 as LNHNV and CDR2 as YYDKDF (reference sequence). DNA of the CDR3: TGTGCCACCAGCAGCCAAGGACAGGGTCCCTTCAAGGTAAGGAGGGGAAAGCCCTACGAGCAGTACGTC. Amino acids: CATSSQGQGPFKVRRGKPYEQYV.

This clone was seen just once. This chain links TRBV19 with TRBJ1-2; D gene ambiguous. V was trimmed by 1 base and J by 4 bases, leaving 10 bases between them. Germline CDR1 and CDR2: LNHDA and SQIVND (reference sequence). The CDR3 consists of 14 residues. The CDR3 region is CASSIGGKPYGYTF. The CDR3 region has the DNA TGTGCCAGTAGTATAGGAGGGAAACCCTATGGCTACACCTTC.

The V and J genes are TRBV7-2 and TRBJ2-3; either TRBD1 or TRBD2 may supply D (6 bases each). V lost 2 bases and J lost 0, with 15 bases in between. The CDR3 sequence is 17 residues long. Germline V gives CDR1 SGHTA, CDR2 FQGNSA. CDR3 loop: CASSLRVRGPSTDTQYF. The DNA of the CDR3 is TGTGCCAGCAGCTTAAGGGTCCGGGGGCCTAGCACAGATACGCAGTATTTT.

Here the CDR3 reads CASSRGQGGEKLFF. CDR3 DNA: TGTGCCAGCTCACGAGGACAGGGAGGGGAAAAACTGTTTTTT. The V call is TRBV18, the J call TRBJ1-4; 8 bases are shared with TRBD1. V shed 4 bases and J 8 bases; nucleotides not matched to a gene: 6. Germline CDR1 and CDR2: KGHSH and LQKENI. The CDR3 runs to 14 residues.